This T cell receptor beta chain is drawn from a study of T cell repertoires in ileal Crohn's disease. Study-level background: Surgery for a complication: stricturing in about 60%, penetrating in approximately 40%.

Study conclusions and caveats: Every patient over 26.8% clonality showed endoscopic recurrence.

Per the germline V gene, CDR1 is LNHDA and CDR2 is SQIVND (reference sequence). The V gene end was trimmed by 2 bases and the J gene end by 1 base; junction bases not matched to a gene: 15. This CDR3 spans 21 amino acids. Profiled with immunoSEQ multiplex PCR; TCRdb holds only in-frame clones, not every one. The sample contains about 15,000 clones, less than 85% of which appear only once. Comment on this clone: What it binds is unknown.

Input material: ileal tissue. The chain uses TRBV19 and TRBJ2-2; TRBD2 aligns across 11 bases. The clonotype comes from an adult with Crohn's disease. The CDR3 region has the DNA TGTGCCAGTAGTATATCACGGTGGGGGACTAGCGGACTCGGGAACACCGGGGAGCTGTTTTTT. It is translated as CASSISRWGTSGLGNTGELFF.